This TCR beta chain was documented in a study of cytomegalovirus exposure and HLA in healthy donors. Study-wide results and limits: Available immune exposure information was restricted to CMV serostatus only.

The PCR had 60 Vbeta and 13 Jbeta primers. Produced via immunoSEQ multiplex PCR; TCRdb's table is partial and in-frame only. This table has about 120,000 clones, roughly 60% appearing once. As for this clone: The antigen remains undetermined.

This clonotype was obtained from a man between 35 and 55 years old in good health and CMV-seropositive. Sample: PBMCs.

The CDR3 loop is CASSQPTGGEAFF. The CDR3 coding sequence is TGTGCCAGCAGCCAACCGACAGGGGGCGAAGCTTTCTTT. This chain links TRBV7-9 with TRBJ1-1, with 10 bases aligning to TRBD1. V dropped 5 bases and J dropped 8; count of bases not matched to a gene: 5. The CDR3 spans 13 residues. CDR1 SEHNR and CDR2 FQNEAQ come from the germline V gene (reference sequence).